The subject of this entry is one TCR beta chain. The data belong to a study of blood T cell repertoires in COVID-19. For the study at large: The analysed material was cDNA or gDNA that came from T cells, B-cell-depleted T cells, or PBMCs.

The V and J ends lost 4 bases and 7 bases respectively, with 13 bases between them. The germline CDR1 and CDR2 sequences are SQVTM and ANQGSEA. CDR3 length equals 13 residues. TCRdb's copy holds only in-frame clones and misses some; the assay was immunoSEQ multiplex PCR. The table records about 150,000 clones, about 85% of them present only once. The chain has TRBV29-1 and TRBJ1-4; maybe TRBD1 (6 bases). The sample was peripheral blood. The origin of this receptor is an older woman with COVID-19, enrolled during active disease. The CDR3: CSVAGTGPEKLFF. CDR3 coding DNA: TGCAGCGTTGCTGGAACAGGGCCTGAAAAACTGTTTTTT.